The 7 T cell receptor beta chains below were found in one sample sequenced in a study of cytomegalovirus exposure and HLA in healthy donors. The PCR made use of 60 Vbeta and 13 Jbeta primers. TCRdb keeps only in-frame clones here, not all; method: immunoSEQ multiplex PCR. The sample holds around 50,000 clones, about 80% seen once. Material for sequencing was PBMCs. The receptors were sampled from a man in his forties or fifties in good health and CMV-seronegative.

V is TRBV11-2 and J is TRBJ1-1; D may be TRBD1 (5 bases). The CDR3 sequence is 15 residues long. Deletions cut 1 base from V and 13 bases from J, with 22 bases between. In germline, CDR1 is SGHAT, CDR2 FQNNGV. CDR3 amino acids: CASSLATPREGVNFF. CDR3 bases: TGTGCCAGCAGCTTAGCCACCCCCAGGGAGGGTGTTAATTTCTTT.

The chain has TRBV6-4 and TRBJ2-3, with 9 bases fitting TRBD1. Unmatched junction bases numbered 6, after V lost 6 bases and J lost 5 bases. The CDR3 is made up of 14 amino acids. Looked up from germline, CDR1 is MRHNA and CDR2 is SNTAGT. The chain's CDR3 is CASRPGQGVDTQYF. CDR3 in DNA: TGTGCCAGCAGGCCGGGACAGGGTGTAGATACGCAGTATTTT.

This chain uses TRBV21-1 with TRBJ1-1. TRBV21-1 is a known pseudogene. The CDR3 is 16 residues long. The CDR3 DNA follows: TGTGCCAGCAGGGATGAGGGAGTAGGGATGAACACTGAAGCTTTCTTT. Amino acid sequence: CASRDEGVGMNTEAFF.

The chain combines TRBV6-6 with TRBJ1-2, with 7 bases fitting TRBD1. Germline CDR1 MNHNY, CDR2 SVGAGI (reference sequence). V was pared by 10 bases and J by 6 bases, with 11 bases of the junction left unmatched. The CDR3 runs to 13 residues. Here the CDR3 DNA reads TGTGCCACCAGACCTGGGACAGCTAATGGCTACACCTTC. It is translated as CATRPGTANGYTF.

This clone was recorded a few times. This rearrangement joins TRBV6-1 to TRBJ1-2, with D possibly being TRBD1 (5 bases). The V gene's germline CDR1 is MNHNS and CDR2 SASEGT. Trimming removed 5 bases at V and 3 bases at J, with 13 bases between. This CDR3 region has 14 residues. The CDR3 loop reads CASSWGGSDYGYTF. CDR3 sequence (DNA): TGTGCCAGCAGTTGGGGGGGGAGTGACTATGGCTACACCTTC.

V gene TRBV5-1 combines with J gene TRBJ2-5; 7 bases agree with TRBD2. This CDR3 is built from 11 residues. Germline values: CDR1 SGHRS, CDR2 YFSETQ. The trim removed 7 bases at V and 3 bases at J, leaving 0 bases unmatched. Here the CDR3 reads CASRGEETQYF. Here the CDR3 DNA reads TGCGCCAGCCGGGGGGAAGAGACCCAGTACTTC.

The chain recombines TRBV30 with TRBJ2-1; D perhaps matches TRBD2 (6 bases). CDR3 length: 12 amino acids. Trimming removed 3 bases from V and 6 bases from J, with 9 bases in between. The germline gives CDR1 GTSNPN, CDR2 SVGIG (reference sequence). In nucleotides, the CDR3 is TGTGCCTGGAGGGGGACTGGCAATGAGCAGTTCTTC. Protein: CAWRGTGNEQFF.